One TCR beta chain is described in this entry. Antigen unknown. This entry comes from a study of human T cells and chemical hapten exposure. Broader study findings: The number of TCRs above 1 in 1000 frequency did not change after DPC sensitization. The donor cohort had alopecia, so its immune response may not match that of healthy people.

TCRdb itself ran the RACE reads through MiXCR, one entry per CDR3 protein. The table records roughly 160,000 distinct CDR3 sequences, roughly 15% of them present only once. V shed 8 bases and J shed 4 bases, with 16 bases lying between them. The germline CDR1 and CDR2 sequences are SEHNR and FQNEAQ (reference sequence). The CDR3 is made up of 14 amino acids. Time point denoted: patch test 1, 2 weeks after DPC sensitization. The treatment here: therapeutic diphenylcyclopropenone sensitization with weekly scalp DPC. Sample: whole blood, taken in connection with sensitization to the hapten diphenylcyclopropenone (DPC). The chain links TRBV7-9 to TRBJ2-3; weak D call: TRBD2 (6 bases). The clonotype was recovered from a woman aged 30 to 39 with alopecia areata. Some clones in this sample may be carry-over from other donors' samples. Here the CDR3 DNA reads TGTGCCAGCGAGGAGGGGTCAGGCGCAGATACGCAGTATTTT. The encoded protein is CASEEGSGADTQYF.